Sequencing of this T cell receptor beta chain was carried out in a study of T-cell memory formation after mild COVID-19. Study observations and caveats: Contracting clones localized mainly to CM and EM when CD4+ and mainly to EMRA when CD8+. Within pre-infection memory, some responding clones were found, suggesting cross-reactive memory joined. Later expanders leaned toward CD4+, whereas clones contracting from day 15 to 85 were balanced CD4/CD8.

V was clipped by 0 bases and J by 5 bases, with 14 bases between them. The V gene's germline CDR1 is LNHNV and CDR2 YYDKDF (reference sequence). The CDR3 totals 16 residues. TCRdb called the 5' RACE reads again in MiXCR, with one record for every CDR3 protein. Here the sample spans more than 450,000 distinct CDR3 sequences, approximately 18% being singletons. This clonotype has more than one count but fewer than ten. Its matching antigen is unknown. The chain uses TRBV15 and TRBJ2-1, with D maybe TRBD2 (7 bases). The receptor was isolated from an adult woman who had mild COVID-19 (a few samples of this study predate the infection). Cell type and time point are not known. Material: PBMCs or a T cell subset sorted from them (not recorded which). This CDR3 is CATSRDRGAPHNEQFF. The CDR3 DNA reads TGTGCCACCAGCAGAGACCGGGGGGCCCCCCACAATGAGCAGTTCTTC.